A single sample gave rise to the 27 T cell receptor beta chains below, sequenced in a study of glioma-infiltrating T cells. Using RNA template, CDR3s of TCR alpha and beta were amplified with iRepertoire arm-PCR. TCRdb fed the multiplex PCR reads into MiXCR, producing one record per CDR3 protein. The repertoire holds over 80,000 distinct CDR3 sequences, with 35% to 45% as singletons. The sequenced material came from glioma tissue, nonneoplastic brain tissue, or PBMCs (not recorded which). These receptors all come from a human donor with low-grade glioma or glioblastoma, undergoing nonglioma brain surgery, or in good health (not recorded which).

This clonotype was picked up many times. CDR3 coding DNA: TGTGCCAGCAGTGAATCCAGCCTGAACACTGAAGCTTTCTTT. This translates into CASSESSLNTEAFF. This chain links TRBV2 with TRBJ1-1, with D unresolved. This CDR3 spans 14 amino acids. V dropped 2 bases and J dropped 0 bases, with 7 bases sitting between them. Germline CDR1 is SNHLY and CDR2 is FYNNEI.

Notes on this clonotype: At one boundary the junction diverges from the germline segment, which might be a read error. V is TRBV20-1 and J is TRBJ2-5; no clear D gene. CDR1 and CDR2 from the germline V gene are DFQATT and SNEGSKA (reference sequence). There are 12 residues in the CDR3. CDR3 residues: CSAPSQRETRYF. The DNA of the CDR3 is TGCAGTGCTCCCAGCCAGAGAGAGACCCGGTACTTC.

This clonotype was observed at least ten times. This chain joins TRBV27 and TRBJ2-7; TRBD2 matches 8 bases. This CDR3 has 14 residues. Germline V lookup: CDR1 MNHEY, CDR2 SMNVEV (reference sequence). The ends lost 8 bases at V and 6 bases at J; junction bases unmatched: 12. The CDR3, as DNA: TGTGCCAGCCAGCTTCTGACTAGCGCCGGCGAGCAGTACTTC. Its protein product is CASQLLTSAGEQYF.

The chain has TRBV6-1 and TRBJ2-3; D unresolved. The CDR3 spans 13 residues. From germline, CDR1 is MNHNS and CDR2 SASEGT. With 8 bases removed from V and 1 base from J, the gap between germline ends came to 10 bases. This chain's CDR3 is CASGVDRTDTQYF. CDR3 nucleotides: TGTGCCAGCGGTGTCGACCGCACAGATACGCAGTATTTT.

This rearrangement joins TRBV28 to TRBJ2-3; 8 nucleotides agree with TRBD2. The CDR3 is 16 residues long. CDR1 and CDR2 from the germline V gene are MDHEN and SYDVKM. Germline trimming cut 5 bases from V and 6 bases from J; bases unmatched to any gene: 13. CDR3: CASSPDGGDPKDTQYF. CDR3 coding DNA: TGTGCCAGCAGTCCCGACGGGGGGGACCCAAAGGATACGCAGTATTTT.

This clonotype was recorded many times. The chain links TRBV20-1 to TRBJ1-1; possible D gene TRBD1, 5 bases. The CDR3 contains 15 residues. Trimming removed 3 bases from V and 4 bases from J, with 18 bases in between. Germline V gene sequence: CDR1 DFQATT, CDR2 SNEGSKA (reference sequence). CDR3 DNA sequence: TGCAGTGCTAGTATTAACAGGCGGCTGGGCACTGAAGCTTTCTTT. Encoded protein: CSASINRRLGTEAFF.

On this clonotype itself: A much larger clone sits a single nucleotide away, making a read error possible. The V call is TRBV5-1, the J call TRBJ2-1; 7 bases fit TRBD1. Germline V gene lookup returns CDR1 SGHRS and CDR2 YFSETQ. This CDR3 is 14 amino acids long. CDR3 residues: CASSPGDSRDEKFF. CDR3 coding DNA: TGCGCCAGCAGCCCAGGGGACAGCAGAGATGAGAAGTTCTTC.

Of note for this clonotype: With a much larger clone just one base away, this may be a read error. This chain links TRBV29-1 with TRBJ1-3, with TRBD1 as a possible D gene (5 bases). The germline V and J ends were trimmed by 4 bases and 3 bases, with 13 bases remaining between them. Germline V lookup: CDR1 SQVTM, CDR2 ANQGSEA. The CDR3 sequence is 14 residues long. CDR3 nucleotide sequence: TGCAGCGTTGCGACAGTACTGGGTGGAAACACCATATATTTT. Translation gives CSVATVLGGNTIYF.

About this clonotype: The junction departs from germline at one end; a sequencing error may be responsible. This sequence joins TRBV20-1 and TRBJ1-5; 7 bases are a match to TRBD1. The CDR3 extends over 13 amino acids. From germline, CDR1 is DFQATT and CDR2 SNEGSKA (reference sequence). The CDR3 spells CGARTGQSAPQHF. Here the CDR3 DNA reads TGCGGTGCTAGGACAGGACAGTCTGCGCCACAGCATTTT.

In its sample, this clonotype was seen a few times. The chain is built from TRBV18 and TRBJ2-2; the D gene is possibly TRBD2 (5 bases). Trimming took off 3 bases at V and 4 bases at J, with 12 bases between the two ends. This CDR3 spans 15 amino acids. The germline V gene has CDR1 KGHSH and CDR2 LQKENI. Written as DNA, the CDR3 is TGTGCCAGCTCACCTCAGGAACGGGGCACCGGGGAGCTGTTTTTT. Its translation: CASSPQERGTGELFF.

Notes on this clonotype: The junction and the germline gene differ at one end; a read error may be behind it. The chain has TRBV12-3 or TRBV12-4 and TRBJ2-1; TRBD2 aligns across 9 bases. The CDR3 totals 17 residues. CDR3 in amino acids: CASSLISGSLRNNDQFF. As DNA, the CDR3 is TGTGCCAGCAGTCTGATTAGCGGGAGCTTACGTAACAATGATCAGTTCTTC.

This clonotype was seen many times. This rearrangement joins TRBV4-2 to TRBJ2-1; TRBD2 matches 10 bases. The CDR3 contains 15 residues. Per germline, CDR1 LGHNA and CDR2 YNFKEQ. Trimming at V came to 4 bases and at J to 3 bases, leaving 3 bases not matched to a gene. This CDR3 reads CASSPSGSNYNEQFF. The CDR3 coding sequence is TGTGCCAGCAGCCCTAGCGGGAGTAACTACAATGAGCAGTTCTTC.

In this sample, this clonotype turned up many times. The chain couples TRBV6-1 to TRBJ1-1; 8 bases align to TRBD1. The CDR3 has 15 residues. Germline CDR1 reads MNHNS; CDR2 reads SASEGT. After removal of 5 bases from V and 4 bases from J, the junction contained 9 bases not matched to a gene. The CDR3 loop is CASSTRTGLATEAFF. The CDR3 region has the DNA TGTGCCAGCAGTACCCGGACAGGGTTGGCCACTGAAGCTTTCTTT.

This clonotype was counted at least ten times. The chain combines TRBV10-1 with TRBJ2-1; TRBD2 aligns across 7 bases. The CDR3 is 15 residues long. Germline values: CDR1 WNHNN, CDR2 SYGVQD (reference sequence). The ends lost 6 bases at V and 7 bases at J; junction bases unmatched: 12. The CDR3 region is CASSKSGAAGNEQFF. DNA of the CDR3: TGCGCCAGCAGCAAGAGCGGGGCGGCTGGGAATGAGCAGTTCTTC.

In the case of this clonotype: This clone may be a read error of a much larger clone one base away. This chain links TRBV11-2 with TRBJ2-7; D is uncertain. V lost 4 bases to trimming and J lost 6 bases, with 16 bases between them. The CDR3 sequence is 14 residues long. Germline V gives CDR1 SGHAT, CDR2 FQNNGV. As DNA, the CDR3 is TGTGCCAGCAGCTCACAGATCACCTCCCTCGAGCAGTACTTC. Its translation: CASSSQITSLEQYF.

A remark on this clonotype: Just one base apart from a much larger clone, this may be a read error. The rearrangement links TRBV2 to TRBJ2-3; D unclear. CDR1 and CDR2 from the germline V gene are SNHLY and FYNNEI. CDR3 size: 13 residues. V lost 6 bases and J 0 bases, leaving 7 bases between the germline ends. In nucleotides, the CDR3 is TGTGCCAGCAGCCTCAATAGCACAGATACGCAGTATTTT. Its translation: CASSLNSTDTQYF.

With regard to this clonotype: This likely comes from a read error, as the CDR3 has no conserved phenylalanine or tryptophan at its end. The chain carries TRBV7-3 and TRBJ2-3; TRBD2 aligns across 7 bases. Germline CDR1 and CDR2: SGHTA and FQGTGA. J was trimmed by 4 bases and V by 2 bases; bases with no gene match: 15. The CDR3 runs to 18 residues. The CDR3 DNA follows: TGTGCCAGCAGCTTAGTTGAATCTAGCGGACCTTGGGCAGATACGCAGTATTCT. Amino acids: CASSLVESSGPWADTQYS.

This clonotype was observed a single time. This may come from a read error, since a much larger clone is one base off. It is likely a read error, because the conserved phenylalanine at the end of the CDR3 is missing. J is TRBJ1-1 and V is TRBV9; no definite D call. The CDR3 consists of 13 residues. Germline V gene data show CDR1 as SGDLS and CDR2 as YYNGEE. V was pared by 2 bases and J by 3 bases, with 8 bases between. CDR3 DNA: TGTGCCAGCAGCGTTGGGTCGGACACTGAAGCTTTCATT. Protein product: CASSVGSDTEAFI.

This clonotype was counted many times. Here the CDR3 DNA reads TGTGCCAGCTCCCAGGGACAGTGGAATTCACCCCTCCACTTT. Protein: CASSQGQWNSPLHF. V is TRBV18 and J is TRBJ1-6; 7 nucleotides align to TRBD1. This CDR3 spans 14 amino acids. J gave up 7 bases and V 6 bases, and 6 bases lay outside the gene matches. Per germline, CDR1 KGHSH and CDR2 LQKENI.

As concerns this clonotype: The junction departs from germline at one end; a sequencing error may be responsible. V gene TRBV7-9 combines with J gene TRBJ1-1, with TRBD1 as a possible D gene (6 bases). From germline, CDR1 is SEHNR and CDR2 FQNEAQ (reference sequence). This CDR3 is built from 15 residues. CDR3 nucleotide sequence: TGTGCCAGCAGCATATTGGACAGCGGGAACGCTGAAGCTTTCTTT. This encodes CASSILDSGNAEAFF.

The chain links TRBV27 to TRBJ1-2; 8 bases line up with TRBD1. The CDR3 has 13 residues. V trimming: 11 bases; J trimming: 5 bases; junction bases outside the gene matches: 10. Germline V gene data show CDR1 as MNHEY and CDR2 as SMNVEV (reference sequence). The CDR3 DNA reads TGTGCCGGAAGTTACAGGACAGGGTATGGCTACACCTTC. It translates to CAGSYRTGYGYTF.

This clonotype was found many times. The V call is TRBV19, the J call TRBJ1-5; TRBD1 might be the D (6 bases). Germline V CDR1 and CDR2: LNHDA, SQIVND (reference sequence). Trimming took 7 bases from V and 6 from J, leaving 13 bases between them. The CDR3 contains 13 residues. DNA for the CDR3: TGTGCCAGTACTGACAGGATTGGTCAGCCCCAGCATTTT. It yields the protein CASTDRIGQPQHF.

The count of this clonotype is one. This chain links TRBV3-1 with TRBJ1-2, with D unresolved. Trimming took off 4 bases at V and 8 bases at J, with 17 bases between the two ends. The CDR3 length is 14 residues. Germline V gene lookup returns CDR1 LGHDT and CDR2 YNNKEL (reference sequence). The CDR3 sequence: CASSPLSGNRGYTF. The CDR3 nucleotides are TGTGCCAGCAGCCCACTTTCTGGAAACAGAGGCTACACCTTC.

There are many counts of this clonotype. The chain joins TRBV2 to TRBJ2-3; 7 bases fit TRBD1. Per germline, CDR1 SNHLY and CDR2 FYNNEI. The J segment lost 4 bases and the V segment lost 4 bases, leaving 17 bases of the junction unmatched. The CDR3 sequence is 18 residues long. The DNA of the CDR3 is TGTGCCAGCAGTGCTACCGACAGGGTTGGTATGAAGGCAGATACGCAGTATTTT. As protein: CASSATDRVGMKADTQYF.

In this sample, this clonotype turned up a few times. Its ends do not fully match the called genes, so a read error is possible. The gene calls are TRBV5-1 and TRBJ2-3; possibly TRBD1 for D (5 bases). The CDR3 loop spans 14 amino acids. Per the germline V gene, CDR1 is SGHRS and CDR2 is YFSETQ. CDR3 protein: CASSLGGSTDTLYF. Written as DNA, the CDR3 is TGCGCCAGCAGCTTGGGGGGTTCGACAGATACGCTGTATTTT.

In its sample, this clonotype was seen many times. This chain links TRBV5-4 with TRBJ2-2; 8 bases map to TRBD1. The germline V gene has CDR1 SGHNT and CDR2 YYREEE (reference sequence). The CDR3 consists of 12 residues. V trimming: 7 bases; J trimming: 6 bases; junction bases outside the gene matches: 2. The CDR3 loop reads CASGTGAGELFF. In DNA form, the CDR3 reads TGTGCCAGCGGGACAGGTGCCGGGGAGCTGTTTTTT.

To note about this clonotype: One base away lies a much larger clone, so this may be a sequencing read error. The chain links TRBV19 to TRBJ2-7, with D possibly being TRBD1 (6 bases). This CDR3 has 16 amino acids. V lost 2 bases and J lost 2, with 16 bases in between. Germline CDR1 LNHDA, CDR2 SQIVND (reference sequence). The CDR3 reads CASSIRSGVSAYEQYF. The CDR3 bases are TGTGCCAGTAGTATAAGATCAGGGGTCTCCGCCTACGAGCAGTACTTC.